This T cell receptor beta chain was captured by sequencing in a study of graft-versus-host responses after intestinal transplantation. Comments on this clone: What it binds is not known.

This CDR3 region has 15 residues. With V trimmed by 2 bases and J by 6 bases, 7 bases remained unmatched. The germline V gene has CDR1 MGHDK and CDR2 SYGVNS. Using immunoSEQ multiplex PCR, the repertoire was profiled, and TCRdb retains in-frame clones only, with some absent. The sample includes about 97,000 clones, roughly 89% of them seen just once. The sequence was obtained from a human donor who was the organ donor for an intestinal transplant. Here the sequenced sample was unstimulated CD4+ T cells sorted from spleen or lymph node cells, taken before transplant. V gene TRBV25-1 combines with J gene TRBJ2-7; 10 bases agree with TRBD1. For the CDR3, the DNA is TGTGCCAGCAGTGAAGCCGGGACAGGGGAGGGCGAGCAGTACTTC. Protein sequence: CASSEAGTGEGEQYF.